The clone carrying this T cell receptor (beta chain) appeared a few times. Its specificity is not known. Germline lookup yields CDR1 MDHEN and CDR2 SYDVKM. V lost 7 bases and J 8 bases, leaving 18 bases between the germline ends. The CDR3 spans 14 residues. This specimen belongs to a study of CD8 T cells in ankylosing spondylitis. In making TCR beta libraries, quantitative 5'-RACE with molecular barcodes was used. MiXCR, applied by TCRdb to the 5' RACE reads, yields one record per CDR3 protein. The sample records roughly 300,000 distinct CDR3 sequences, around 7.6% being singletons. Study conclusions and caveats: A subset of motif variants has previously been described in the synovial fluid and blood of reactive arthritis. Eight or nine highly homologous variants formed a TCR beta motif that appeared characteristic of ankylosing spondylitis blood. Disease-linked clones had a CD8+ phenotype and relatively low frequency in peripheral blood. Researchers reportedly found disease-linked clones significantly enriched in matched ankylosing spondylitis synovial fluid.

Sequencing was performed on blood, either unsorted or a sorted T cell fraction (not recorded which). The TCR originated in a male donor with ankylosing spondylitis. The rearrangement uses TRBV28 and TRBJ2-1; tentatively, D is TRBD2 (6 bases). This CDR3 is CASTIGRKIHEQFF. CDR3 DNA: TGTGCCAGCACCATAGGGAGGAAAATCCATGAGCAGTTCTTC. Together with reference TRBV28 and TRBJ2-1, the CDR3 gives the full variable domain: DVKVTQSSRYLVKRTGEKVFLECVQDMDHENMFWYRQDPGLGLRLIYFSYDVKMKEKGDIPEGYSVSREKKERFSLILESASTNQTSMYLCASTIGRKIHEQFFGPGTRLTVL.